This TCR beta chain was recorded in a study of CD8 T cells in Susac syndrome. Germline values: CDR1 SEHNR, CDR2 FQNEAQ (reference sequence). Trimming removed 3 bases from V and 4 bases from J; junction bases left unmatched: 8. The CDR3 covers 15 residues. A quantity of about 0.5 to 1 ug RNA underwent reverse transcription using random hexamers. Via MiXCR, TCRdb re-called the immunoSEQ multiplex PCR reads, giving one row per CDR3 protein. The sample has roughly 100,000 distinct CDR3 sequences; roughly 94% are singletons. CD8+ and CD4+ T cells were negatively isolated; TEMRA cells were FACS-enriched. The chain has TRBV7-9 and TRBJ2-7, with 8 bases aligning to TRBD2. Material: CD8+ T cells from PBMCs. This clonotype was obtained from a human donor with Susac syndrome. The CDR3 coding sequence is TGTGCCAGCAGCTTGGTAGGCGGGGGGCATTACGAGCAGTACTTC. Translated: CASSLVGGGHYEQYF.